A selection of T cell receptor beta chains follows, all from one sample in a study of blood T cells in healthy people across ages. MiXCR was run by TCRdb on the 5' RACE reads, yielding one entry per CDR3 protein. This sample carries about a million distinct CDR3 sequences, more than 30% of them seen once, and the ten largest clones take 10% to 15%. The sequenced material came from blood. These receptors all come from a man younger than 35 in good health. Both conserved end residues are part of each CDR3. Fields, in order: J gene, V gene, D gene, clone size, CDR3 DNA, CDR3 protein. A D gene is named only where the DNA matches it firmly. Size tells how often a clone was seen (once, few, many) or the class of an expanded clone, and some rows leave it out.

J gene: TRBJ2-2
V gene: TRBV18
D gene: TRBD1
clone size: .
CDR3 DNA: TGTGCCAGCTCCACTGGTGGGACAGGACACACCGGGGAGCTGTTTTTT
CDR3 protein: CASSTGGTGHTGELFF

J gene: TRBJ2-4
V gene: TRBV5-1
D gene: TRBD1
clone size: .
CDR3 DNA: TGCGCCAGCAGCTGGGGGACAGATTACAAAAACATTCAGTACTTC
CDR3 protein: CASSWGTDYKNIQYF

J gene: TRBJ1-4
V gene: TRBV6-1
D gene: .
clone size: few
CDR3 DNA: TGTGCCAGCAACCCCGGACAGACAAATGAAAAACTGTTTTTT
CDR3 protein: CASNPGQTNEKLFF

J gene: TRBJ2-7
V gene: TRBV20-1
D gene: .
clone size: .
CDR3 DNA: TGCAGCGGGGCCAGGGACACCTACGAGCAGTACTTC
CDR3 protein: CSGARDTYEQYF

J gene: TRBJ1-2
V gene: TRBV28
D gene: .
clone size: .
CDR3 DNA: TGTGCCAGCAGCAAACTCGGCAGGGTGTCTAACTATGGCTACACCTTC
CDR3 protein: CASSKLGRVSNYGYTF

J gene: TRBJ2-1
V gene: TRBV15
D gene: .
clone size: .
CDR3 DNA: TGTGCCACCAGCAGAGATTTGGCGGACAACTCCAATGAGCAGTTCTTC
CDR3 protein: CATSRDLADNSNEQFF

J gene: TRBJ1-5
V gene: TRBV28
D gene: .
clone size: .
CDR3 DNA: TGTGCCAGCAGGGGGGGTGGGGGACGCAATCAGCCCCAGCATTTT
CDR3 protein: CASRGGGGRNQPQHF

J gene: TRBJ2-1
V gene: TRBV12-3/TRBV12-4
D gene: TRBD1
clone size: many
CDR3 DNA: TGTGCCAGCAGGGCGGAGGACAGGGTGCATGAGCAGTTCTTC
CDR3 protein: CASRAEDRVHEQFF

J gene: TRBJ2-2
V gene: TRBV7-2
D gene: TRBD1
clone size: .
CDR3 DNA: TGTGCCAGCAGCTCCGCCTACAGGGGGCGATCGTTCGGGGAGCTGTTTTTT
CDR3 protein: CASSSAYRGRSFGELFF

J gene: TRBJ2-1
V gene: TRBV5-5
D gene: .
clone size: few
CDR3 DNA: TGTGCCAGCAGCTCCCGACCCACCCCCTCGGGCAATGAGCAGTTCTTC
CDR3 protein: CASSSRPTPSGNEQFF

J gene: TRBJ2-5
V gene: TRBV6-6
D gene: .
clone size: .
CDR3 DNA: TGTGCCAGCAGCATGACCGTATTGGAGACCCAGTACTTC
CDR3 protein: CASSMTVLETQYF

J gene: TRBJ2-4
V gene: TRBV7-8
D gene: .
clone size: .
CDR3 DNA: TGTGCCAGCAGCCCCCAGGTCGGGTCCACTAAAAACATTCAGTACTTC
CDR3 protein: CASSPQVGSTKNIQYF

J gene: TRBJ2-5
V gene: TRBV20-1
D gene: .
clone size: .
CDR3 DNA: TGCAGTGCTTCCCGGGACGGAGGTACCAATGAGCAGTACTTC
CDR3 protein: CSASRDGGTNEQYF

J gene: TRBJ1-1
V gene: TRBV20-1
D gene: .
clone size: .
CDR3 DNA: TGCAGTGCTAGAGGCGTGGCGAACACTGAAGCTTTCTTT
CDR3 protein: CSARGVANTEAFF

J gene: TRBJ1-4
V gene: TRBV7-2
D gene: TRBD1
clone size: few
CDR3 DNA: TGTGCCAGCAGCTTCCTAGGGGGCTCAACTAATGAAAAACTGTTTTTT
CDR3 protein: CASSFLGGSTNEKLFF

J gene: TRBJ2-1
V gene: TRBV29-1
D gene: TRBD2
clone size: many
CDR3 DNA: TGCAGCGTTCATTATCTACTAGCGGCCCACAATGAGCAGTTCTTC
CDR3 protein: CSVHYLLAAHNEQFF

J gene: TRBJ1-4
V gene: TRBV5-1
D gene: .
clone size: .
CDR3 DNA: TGCGCCAGCAGCGGGGGCACATCCCTAACTAATGAAAAACTGTTTTTT
CDR3 protein: CASSGGTSLTNEKLFF

J gene: TRBJ1-2
V gene: TRBV12-3/TRBV12-4
D gene: .
clone size: .
CDR3 DNA: TGTGCCAGCAGTCCCCGTATAGGGTTGAATAGTTATGGCTACACCTTC
CDR3 protein: CASSPRIGLNSYGYTF

J gene: TRBJ2-3
V gene: TRBV27
D gene: .
clone size: .
CDR3 DNA: TGTGCCAGCAGTTCACTTGGCCCAAATACGCAGTATTTT
CDR3 protein: CASSSLGPNTQYF

J gene: TRBJ2-7
V gene: TRBV2
D gene: TRBD2
clone size: .
CDR3 DNA: TGTGCCAGCAGTCTGACTAGCTCAGAGCAGTACTTC
CDR3 protein: CASSLTSSEQYF

J gene: TRBJ2-5
V gene: TRBV27
D gene: TRBD2
clone size: .
CDR3 DNA: TGTGCCAGCAGCTCTCAGACTAGCGGGTCACAAGAGACCCAGTACTTC
CDR3 protein: CASSSQTSGSQETQYF

J gene: TRBJ2-4
V gene: TRBV2
D gene: TRBD2
clone size: few
CDR3 DNA: TGTGCCAGCAGCACTAGCGGGGGGGCCAGAGCCAAAAACATTCAGTACTTC
CDR3 protein: CASSTSGGARAKNIQYF

J gene: TRBJ2-5
V gene: TRBV9
D gene: TRBD1
clone size: once
CDR3 DNA: TGTGCCAGCAGCACGGGACAGGGAAGACAGACCCGGTACTTC
CDR3 protein: CASSTGQGRQTRYF

J gene: TRBJ2-3
V gene: TRBV6-1
D gene: .
clone size: few
CDR3 DNA: TGTGCCAGCAGTGATTTCCTGGGGGGTTCCCGGTATACGCAGTATTTT
CDR3 protein: CASSDFLGGSRYTQYF

J gene: TRBJ2-1
V gene: TRBV20-1
D gene: .
clone size: .
CDR3 DNA: TGCAGTGCTAGTCGCCTCGCCCCCAATGAGCAGTTCTTC
CDR3 protein: CSASRLAPNEQFF

J gene: TRBJ2-7
V gene: TRBV20-1
D gene: .
clone size: .
CDR3 DNA: TGCAGTGCTACATCGGACGGATCCACAGACGAGCAGTACTTC
CDR3 protein: CSATSDGSTDEQYF

J gene: TRBJ1-1
V gene: TRBV27
D gene: .
clone size: .
CDR3 DNA: TGTGCCAGCAGTTTAAGCAACATGAACGCTGAAGCTTTCTTT
CDR3 protein: CASSLSNMNAEAFF

J gene: TRBJ2-1
V gene: TRBV10-2
D gene: .
clone size: .
CDR3 DNA: TGCGCCAGCAGCCCCGGCGGGTTTGGTGAGCAGTTCTTC
CDR3 protein: CASSPGGFGEQFF

J gene: TRBJ2-3
V gene: TRBV18
D gene: .
clone size: .
CDR3 DNA: TGTGCCAGCTCAGCCCAAGAAAGGGGAGATACGCAGTATTTT
CDR3 protein: CASSAQERGDTQYF

J gene: TRBJ2-1
V gene: TRBV9
D gene: TRBD2
clone size: few
CDR3 DNA: TGTGCCAGCAGCGTAATTAGCGGGCCGGGCGGTGAGCAGTTCTTC
CDR3 protein: CASSVISGPGGEQFF

J gene: TRBJ2-7
V gene: TRBV10-3
D gene: .
clone size: .
CDR3 DNA: TGTGCCATCAGTGTCTTGCGAGGGGACTCCCACGAGCAGTACTTC
CDR3 protein: CAISVLRGDSHEQYF

J gene: TRBJ2-1
V gene: TRBV20-1
D gene: TRBD2
clone size: few
CDR3 DNA: TGCAGTGCTAGAGACTTGTCGGCCGGGACTAGCTATGAGCAGTTCTTC
CDR3 protein: CSARDLSAGTSYEQFF

J gene: TRBJ2-2
V gene: TRBV6-2/TRBV6-3
D gene: TRBD2
clone size: .
CDR3 DNA: TGTGCCAGCAGTCCCCCAGCGGGGGGCACCGGGGAGCTGTTTTTT
CDR3 protein: CASSPPAGGTGELFF

J gene: TRBJ2-5
V gene: TRBV4-3
D gene: .
clone size: .
CDR3 DNA: TGCGCCAGCAGCCCTCTACTCTGGGGGGTGACCCAGTACTTC
CDR3 protein: CASSPLLWGVTQYF

J gene: TRBJ2-4
V gene: TRBV30
D gene: .
clone size: .
CDR3 DNA: TGTGCCTGGCGCCATACAGGGGAGGGGCAGTACTTC
CDR3 protein: CAWRHTGEGQYF

J gene: TRBJ2-7
V gene: TRBV3-1
D gene: .
clone size: .
CDR3 DNA: TGTGCCAGCAGCCAATCGGCCCGATCCTACGAGCAGTACTTC
CDR3 protein: CASSQSARSYEQYF

J gene: TRBJ1-1
V gene: TRBV4-1
D gene: TRBD1
clone size: few
CDR3 DNA: TGCGCCAGTAGCCAAATATGGACAGGGGCAAACACTGAAGCTTTCTTT
CDR3 protein: CASSQIWTGANTEAFF

J gene: TRBJ2-7
V gene: TRBV20-1
D gene: TRBD1
clone size: .
CDR3 DNA: TGCAGTGCAACCCTGACAGGGGGGCACTCCTACGAGCAGTACTTC
CDR3 protein: CSATLTGGHSYEQYF

J gene: TRBJ2-1
V gene: TRBV9
D gene: .
clone size: few
CDR3 DNA: TGTGCCAGCAGCGTAGGCGGGTACCTCTACAATGAGCAGTTCTTC
CDR3 protein: CASSVGGYLYNEQFF

J gene: TRBJ2-1
V gene: TRBV5-4
D gene: TRBD2
clone size: few
CDR3 DNA: TGTGCCAGCAGCTGGGGACTAGCGGGGGGGGAAGAAAATGAGCAGTTCTTC
CDR3 protein: CASSWGLAGGEENEQFF

J gene: TRBJ1-5
V gene: TRBV20-1
D gene: TRBD1
clone size: .
CDR3 DNA: TGCAGTGCTCTCACAGGGGGCCCTCAGCCCCAGCATTTT
CDR3 protein: CSALTGGPQPQHF

J gene: TRBJ1-1
V gene: TRBV4-3
D gene: .
clone size: .
CDR3 DNA: TGCGCCAGCAGCCAAGATCAGAAGGGGCTAGACACTGAAGCTTTCTTT
CDR3 protein: CASSQDQKGLDTEAFF

J gene: TRBJ2-1
V gene: TRBV6-4
D gene: TRBD2
clone size: few
CDR3 DNA: TGTGCCAGCAGACAGACTAGCGGGGTATACAATGAGCAGTTCTTC
CDR3 protein: CASRQTSGVYNEQFF

J gene: TRBJ1-2
V gene: TRBV4-3
D gene: .
clone size: many
CDR3 DNA: TGCGCCAGCAGCCAAGATCTGGGGGAAACGGACGAAATACCCAACTATGGCTACACCTTC
CDR3 protein: CASSQDLGETDEIPNYGYTF

J gene: TRBJ2-7
V gene: TRBV7-2
D gene: TRBD2
clone size: .
CDR3 DNA: TGTGCCACACAGCACGGGAGCGGGACTGAGCAGTACTTC
CDR3 protein: CATQHGSGTEQYF

J gene: TRBJ2-3
V gene: TRBV4-2
D gene: .
clone size: few
CDR3 DNA: TGTGCCAGCAGCCAAGAAACCGAAGATACGCAGTATTTT
CDR3 protein: CASSQETEDTQYF

J gene: TRBJ2-1
V gene: TRBV14
D gene: .
clone size: many
CDR3 DNA: TGTGCCAGCAGCCAAGAATCAGGATTTTACAATGAGCAGTTCTTC
CDR3 protein: CASSQESGFYNEQFF

J gene: TRBJ1-5
V gene: TRBV2
D gene: TRBD1
clone size: .
CDR3 DNA: TGTGCCAGCAACGGAATTGACAGGGCACGCAATCAGCCCCAGCATTTT
CDR3 protein: CASNGIDRARNQPQHF

J gene: TRBJ1-2
V gene: TRBV14
D gene: .
clone size: .
CDR3 DNA: TGTGCCAGCAGCCCCTCTGGGGCCTCTAGCTATGGTTACACCTTC
CDR3 protein: CASSPSGASSYGYTF

J gene: TRBJ2-4
V gene: TRBV4-1
D gene: .
clone size: few
CDR3 DNA: TGCGCCAGCAGCCAAGGACCGGCAACGGGGATAGCCAAAAACATTCAGTACTTC
CDR3 protein: CASSQGPATGIAKNIQYF

J gene: TRBJ1-1
V gene: TRBV9
D gene: .
clone size: .
CDR3 DNA: TGTGCCAGCAGCGTAGATTGGGACGGGAAGAACACTGAAGCTTTCTTT
CDR3 protein: CASSVDWDGKNTEAFF

J gene: TRBJ2-2
V gene: TRBV20-1
D gene: TRBD2
clone size: .
CDR3 DNA: TGCAGTGCTAGAGGGACTAGCGGGGGGGCGAACACCGGGGAGCTGTTTTTT
CDR3 protein: CSARGTSGGANTGELFF